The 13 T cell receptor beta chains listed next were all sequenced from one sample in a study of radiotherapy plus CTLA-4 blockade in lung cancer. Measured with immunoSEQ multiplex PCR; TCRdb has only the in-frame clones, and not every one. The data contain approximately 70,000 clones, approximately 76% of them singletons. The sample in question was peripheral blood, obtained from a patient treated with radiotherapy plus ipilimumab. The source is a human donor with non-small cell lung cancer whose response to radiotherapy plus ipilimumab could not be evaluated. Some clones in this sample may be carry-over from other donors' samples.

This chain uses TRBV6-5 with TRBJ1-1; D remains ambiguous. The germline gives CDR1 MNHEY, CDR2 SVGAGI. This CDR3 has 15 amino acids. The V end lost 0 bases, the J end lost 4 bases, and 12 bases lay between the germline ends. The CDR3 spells CASSYSGLGSTEAFF. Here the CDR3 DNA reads TGTGCCAGCAGTTACTCTGGTCTGGGGAGCACTGAAGCTTTCTTT.

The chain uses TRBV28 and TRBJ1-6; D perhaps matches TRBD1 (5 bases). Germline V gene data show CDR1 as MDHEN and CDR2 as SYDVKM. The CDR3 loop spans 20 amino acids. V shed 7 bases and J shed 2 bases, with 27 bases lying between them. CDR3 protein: CASNHPVPGQLDTYNSPLHF. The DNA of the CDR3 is TGTGCCAGCAACCATCCCGTTCCAGGGCAGCTTGACACCTATAATTCACCCCTCCACTTT.

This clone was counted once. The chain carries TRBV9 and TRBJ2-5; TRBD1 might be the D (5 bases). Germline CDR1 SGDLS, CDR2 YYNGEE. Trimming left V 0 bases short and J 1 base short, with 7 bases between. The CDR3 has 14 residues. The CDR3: CASSVGRGQETQYF. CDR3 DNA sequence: TGTGCCAGCAGCGTAGGAAGGGGCCAAGAGACCCAGTACTTC.

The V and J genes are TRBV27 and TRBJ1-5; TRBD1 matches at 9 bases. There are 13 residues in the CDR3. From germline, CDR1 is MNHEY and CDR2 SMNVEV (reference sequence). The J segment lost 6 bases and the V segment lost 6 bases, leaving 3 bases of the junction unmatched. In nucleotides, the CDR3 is TGTGCCAGCAGGACAGGGGGGAGTCAGCCCCAGCATTTT. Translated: CASRTGGSQPQHF.

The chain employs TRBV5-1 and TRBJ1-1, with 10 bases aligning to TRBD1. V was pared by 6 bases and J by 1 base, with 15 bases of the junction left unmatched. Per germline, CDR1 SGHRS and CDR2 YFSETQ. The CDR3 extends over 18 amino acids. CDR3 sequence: CASKGTGQGITGNTEAFF. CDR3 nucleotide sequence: TGCGCCAGCAAGGGGACGGGACAGGGGATAACGGGGAACACTGAAGCTTTCTTT.

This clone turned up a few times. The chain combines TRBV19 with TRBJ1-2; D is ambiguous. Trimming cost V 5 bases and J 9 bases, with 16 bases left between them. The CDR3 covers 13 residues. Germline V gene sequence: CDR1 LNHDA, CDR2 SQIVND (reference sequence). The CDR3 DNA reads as TGTGCCAGTAGTCCTAAGCGGGGTCCCAGCTACACCTTC. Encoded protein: CASSPKRGPSYTF.

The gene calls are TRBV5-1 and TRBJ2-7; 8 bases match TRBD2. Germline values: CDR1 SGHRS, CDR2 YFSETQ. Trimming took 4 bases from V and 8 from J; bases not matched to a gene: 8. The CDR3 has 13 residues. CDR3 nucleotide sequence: TGCGCCAGCAGCCCAGCGGGGGAGTCCCAGCAGTACTTC. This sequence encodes CASSPAGESQQYF.

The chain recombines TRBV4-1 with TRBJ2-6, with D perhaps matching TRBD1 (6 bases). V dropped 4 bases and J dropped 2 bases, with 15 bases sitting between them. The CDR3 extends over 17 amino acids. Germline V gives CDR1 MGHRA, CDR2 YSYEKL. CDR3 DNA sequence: TGCGCCAGCAGCCGAAGTAACAGGGAAGCTGGGGCCAACGTCCTGACTTTC. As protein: CASSRSNREAGANVLTF.

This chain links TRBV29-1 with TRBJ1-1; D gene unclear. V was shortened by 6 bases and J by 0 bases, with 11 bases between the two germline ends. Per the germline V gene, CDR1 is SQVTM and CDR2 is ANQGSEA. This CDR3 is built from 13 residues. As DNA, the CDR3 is TGCAGCGTAAGACTGAACATGAACACTGAAGCTTTCTTT. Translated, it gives CSVRLNMNTEAFF. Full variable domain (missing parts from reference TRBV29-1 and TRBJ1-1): SAVISQKPSRDICQRGTSLTIQCQVDSQVTMMFWYRQQPGQSLTLIATANQGSEATYESGFVIDKFPISRPNLTFSTLTVSNMSPEDSSIYLCSVRLNMNTEAFFGQGTRLTVV.

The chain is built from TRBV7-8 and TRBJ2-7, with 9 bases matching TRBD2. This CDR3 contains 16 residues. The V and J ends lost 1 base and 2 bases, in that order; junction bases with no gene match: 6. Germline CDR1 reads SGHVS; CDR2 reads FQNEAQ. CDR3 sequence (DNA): TGTGCCAGCAGCTTAGACCGTAGCGGGGGTACCTACGAGCAGTACTTC. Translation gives CASSLDRSGGTYEQYF.

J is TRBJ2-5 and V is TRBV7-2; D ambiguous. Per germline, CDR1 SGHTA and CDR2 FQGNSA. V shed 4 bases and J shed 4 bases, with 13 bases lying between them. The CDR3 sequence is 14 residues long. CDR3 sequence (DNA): TGTGCCAGCAGCTCCGAACCGGCGGTAGAGACCCAGTACTTC. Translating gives CASSSEPAVETQYF.

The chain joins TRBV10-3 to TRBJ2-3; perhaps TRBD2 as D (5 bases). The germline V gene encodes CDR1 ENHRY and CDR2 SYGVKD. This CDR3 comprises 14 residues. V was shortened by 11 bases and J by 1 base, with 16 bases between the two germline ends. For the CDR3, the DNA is TGTGCCTTCGAAGTTGTGCGGGGCACAGATACGCAGTATTTT. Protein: CAFEVVRGTDTQYF.

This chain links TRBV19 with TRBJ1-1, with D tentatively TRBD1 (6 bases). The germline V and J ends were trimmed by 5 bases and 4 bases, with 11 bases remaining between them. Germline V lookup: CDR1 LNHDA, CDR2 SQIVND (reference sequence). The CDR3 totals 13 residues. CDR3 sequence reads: CASSLQGGTEAFF. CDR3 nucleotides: TGTGCCAGTAGTCTACAGGGTGGCACTGAAGCTTTCTTT.